This entry is about one T cell receptor beta chain. Its matching antigen is unknown. This record belongs to a study of T cells in localized non-small cell lung cancer. Produced via immunoSEQ multiplex PCR; TCRdb's table is partial and in-frame only. The sample records around 92,000 clones, more than 75% being singletons. The CDR3 spans 16 residues. Germline-derived CDR1 and CDR2 are SEHNR and FQNEAQ (reference sequence). V lost 5 bases, J lost 8 bases, and 21 bases lay in between. General study points: Uninvolved adjacent lung showed higher T cell clonality than tumor.

The genes are TRBV7-9 and TRBJ1-4, with a weak D call TRBD1 (6 bases). This specimen consisted of PBMCs, obtained before any cancer treatment. This receptor was obtained from a woman aged 40 to 75 with stage II squamous cell lung carcinoma. CDR3 DNA: TGTGCCAGCAGCGCATCCGGGACAAGGCTGCGCGAAAAACTGTTTTTT. Its protein is CASSASGTRLREKLFF. The full variable domain, its missing parts supplied by reference TRBV7-9 and TRBJ1-4, is DTGVSQNPRHKITKRGQNVTFRCDPISEHNRLYWYRQTLGQGPEFLTYFQNEAQLEKSRLLSDRFSAERPKGSFSTLEIQRTEQGDSAMYLCASSASGTRLREKLFFGSGTQLSVL.